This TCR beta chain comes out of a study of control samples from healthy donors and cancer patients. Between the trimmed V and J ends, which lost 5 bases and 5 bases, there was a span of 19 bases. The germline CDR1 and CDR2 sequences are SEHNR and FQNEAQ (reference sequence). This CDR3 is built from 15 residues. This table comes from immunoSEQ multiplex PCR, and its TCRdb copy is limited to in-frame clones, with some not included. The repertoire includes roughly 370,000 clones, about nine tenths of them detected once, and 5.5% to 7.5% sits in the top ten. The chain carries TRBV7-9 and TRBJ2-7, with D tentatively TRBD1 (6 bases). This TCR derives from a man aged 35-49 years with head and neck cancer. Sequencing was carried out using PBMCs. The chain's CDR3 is CASSPVWQGNNEQYF. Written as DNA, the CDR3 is TGTGCCAGCAGCCCTGTGTGGCAGGGGAATAACGAGCAGTACTTC.